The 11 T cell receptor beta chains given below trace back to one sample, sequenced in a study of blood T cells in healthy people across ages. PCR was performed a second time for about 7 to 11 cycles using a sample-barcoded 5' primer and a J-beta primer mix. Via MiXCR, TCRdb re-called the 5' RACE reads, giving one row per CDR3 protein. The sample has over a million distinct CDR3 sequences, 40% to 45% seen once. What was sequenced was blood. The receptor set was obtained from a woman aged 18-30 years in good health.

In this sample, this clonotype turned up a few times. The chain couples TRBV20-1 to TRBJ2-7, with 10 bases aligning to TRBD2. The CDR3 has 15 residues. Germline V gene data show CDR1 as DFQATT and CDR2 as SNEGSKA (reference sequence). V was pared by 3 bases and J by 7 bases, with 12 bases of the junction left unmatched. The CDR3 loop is CSARRNSGRSGEQYF. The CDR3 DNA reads TGCAGTGCTAGGAGAAATAGCGGGAGGTCGGGGGAGCAGTACTTC.

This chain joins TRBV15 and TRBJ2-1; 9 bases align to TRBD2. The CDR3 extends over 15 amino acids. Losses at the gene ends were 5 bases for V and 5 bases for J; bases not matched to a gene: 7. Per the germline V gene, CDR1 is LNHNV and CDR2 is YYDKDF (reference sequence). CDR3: CATSLLAGSDNEQFF. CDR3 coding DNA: TGTGCCACCAGCCTACTAGCGGGCTCTGACAATGAGCAGTTCTTC.

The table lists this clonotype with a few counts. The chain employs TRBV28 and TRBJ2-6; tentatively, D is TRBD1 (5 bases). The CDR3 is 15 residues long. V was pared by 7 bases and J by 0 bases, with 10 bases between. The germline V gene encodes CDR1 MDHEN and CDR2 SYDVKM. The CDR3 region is CASKTGHSGANVLTF. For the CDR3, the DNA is TGTGCCAGCAAGACCGGACACTCTGGGGCCAACGTCCTGACTTTC. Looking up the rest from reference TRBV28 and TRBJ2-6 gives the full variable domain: DVKVTQSSRYLVKRTGEKVFLECVQDMDHENMFWYRQDPGLGLRLIYFSYDVKMKEKGDIPEGYSVSREKKERFSLILESASTNQTSMYLCASKTGHSGANVLTFGAGSRLTVL.

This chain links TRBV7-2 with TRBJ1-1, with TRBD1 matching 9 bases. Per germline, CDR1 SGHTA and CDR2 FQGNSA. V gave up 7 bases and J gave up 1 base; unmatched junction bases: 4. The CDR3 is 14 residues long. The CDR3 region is CASIVQGANTEAFF. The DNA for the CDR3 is TGTGCCAGCATAGTACAGGGGGCGAACACTGAAGCTTTCTTT.

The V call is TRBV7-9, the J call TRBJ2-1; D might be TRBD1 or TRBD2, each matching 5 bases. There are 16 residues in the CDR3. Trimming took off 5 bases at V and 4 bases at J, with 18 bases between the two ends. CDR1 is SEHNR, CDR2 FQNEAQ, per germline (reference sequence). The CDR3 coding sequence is TGTGCCAGCAGCCAACTAAATCCGGGGCAGTACAATGAGCAGTTCTTC. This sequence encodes CASSQLNPGQYNEQFF.

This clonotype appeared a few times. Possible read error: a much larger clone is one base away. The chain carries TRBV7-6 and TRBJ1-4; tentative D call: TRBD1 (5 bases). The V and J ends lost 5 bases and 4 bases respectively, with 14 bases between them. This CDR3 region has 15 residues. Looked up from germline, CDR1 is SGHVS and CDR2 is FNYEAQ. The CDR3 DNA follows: TGTGCCAGCAGCCTTGACGGGGCATTTAATGAAAAACTGTTTTTT. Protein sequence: CASSLDGAFNEKLFF.

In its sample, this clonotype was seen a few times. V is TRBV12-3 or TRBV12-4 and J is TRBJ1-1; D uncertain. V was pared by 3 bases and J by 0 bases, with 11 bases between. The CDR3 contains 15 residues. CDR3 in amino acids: CASSFHVPMNTEAFF. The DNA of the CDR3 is TGTGCCAGCAGTTTCCATGTTCCTATGAACACTGAAGCTTTCTTT.

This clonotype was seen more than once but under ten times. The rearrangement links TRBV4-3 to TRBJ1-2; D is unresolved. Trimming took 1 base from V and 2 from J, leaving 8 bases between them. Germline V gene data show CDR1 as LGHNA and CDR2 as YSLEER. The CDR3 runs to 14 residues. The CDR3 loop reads CASSQGTNNYGYTF. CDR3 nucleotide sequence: TGCGCCAGCAGCCAAGGTACCAACAACTATGGCTACACCTTC.

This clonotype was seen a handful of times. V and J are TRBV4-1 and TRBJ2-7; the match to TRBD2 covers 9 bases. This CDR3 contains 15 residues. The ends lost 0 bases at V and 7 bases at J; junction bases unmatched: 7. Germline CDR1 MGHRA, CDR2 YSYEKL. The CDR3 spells CASSQDQLAGWEQYF. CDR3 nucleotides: TGCGCCAGCAGCCAAGATCAGCTAGCGGGATGGGAGCAGTACTTC.

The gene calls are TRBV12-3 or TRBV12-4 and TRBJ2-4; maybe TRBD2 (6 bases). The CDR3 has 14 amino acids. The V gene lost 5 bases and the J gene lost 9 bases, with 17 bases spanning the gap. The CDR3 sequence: CASSPHAGQGIQYF. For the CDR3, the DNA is TGTGCCAGCAGTCCTCACGCGGGGCAAGGCATTCAGTACTTC.

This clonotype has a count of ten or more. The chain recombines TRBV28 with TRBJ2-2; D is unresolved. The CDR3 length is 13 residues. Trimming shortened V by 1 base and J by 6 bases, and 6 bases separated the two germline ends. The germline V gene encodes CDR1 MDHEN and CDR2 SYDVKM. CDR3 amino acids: CASSLSPPGELFF. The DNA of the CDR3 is TGTGCCAGCAGTTTATCCCCGCCCGGGGAGCTGTTTTTT.